The 24 T cell receptor beta chains in this list originate from one sample, sequenced in a study of vaccination and CD4 T cells after COVID-19. These TCRs are of unknown antigen specificity. Treatment meaning: approximately 9-day PBMC culture with coronavirus spike peptide pools or control peptides (ViraFEST assay). CD4+ T lymphocytes from the unexposed donor were collected before the COVID-19 pandemic (2011-2018). An Oncomine TCR Beta short-read assay was used to sequence the DNA from cultured CD4+ T cells. In TCRdb, the PCR reads were re-called with MiXCR into one record per CDR3 protein. The sample comprises about 1,400 distinct CDR3 sequences, 45% to 55% of which are singletons, and roughly 87% rests with the top ten. The sample consisted of CD4+ T cells from blood, cultured in vitro. These receptors were collected from a human donor in good health.

V is TRBV28 and J is TRBJ1-2; 7 positions agree with TRBD1. Trimming at V came to 5 bases and at J to 8 bases, leaving 8 bases not matched to a gene. In germline, CDR1 is MDHEN, CDR2 SYDVKM. This CDR3 has 13 residues. CDR3 DNA: TGTGCCAGCAGTCCCCCCGGAGGGGGCGGCTACACCTTC. It translates to CASSPPGGGGYTF.

The chain joins TRBV7-9 to TRBJ1-2; 7 bases are a match to TRBD1. The CDR3 has 15 residues. CDR1 SEHNR and CDR2 FQNEAQ come from the germline V gene (reference sequence). V lost 0 bases and J lost 8; bases outside the gene matches: 9. The CDR3 region is CASSLAFRGRDGYTF. The CDR3, as DNA: TGTGCCAGCAGCTTAGCATTTAGGGGGCGCGACGGCTACACCTTC. Complete variable domain (other parts from reference TRBV7-9 and TRBJ1-2): DTGVSQNPRHKITKRGQNVTFRCDPISEHNRLYWYRQTLGQGPEFLTYFQNEAQLEKSRLLSDRFSAERPKGSFSTLEIQRTEQGDSAMYLCASSLAFRGRDGYTFGSGTRLTVV.

This chain links TRBV11-2 with TRBJ2-2; D tentatively reads TRBD1 or TRBD2 (5 bases each). Germline CDR1 is SGHAT and CDR2 is FQNNGV. Trimming took off 1 base at V and 4 bases at J, with 13 bases between the two ends. The CDR3 is 16 residues long. The CDR3 region has the DNA TGTGCCAGCAGCTTAGGTGTCGGGGCTTCCACCGGGGAGCTGTTTTTT. Translated: CASSLGVGASTGELFF.

The V and J genes are TRBV6-5 and TRBJ2-7; 9 nucleotides line up with TRBD1. Germline lookup yields CDR1 MNHEY and CDR2 SVGAGI. Trimming removed 4 bases from V and 3 bases from J; junction bases left unmatched: 7. This CDR3 has 15 amino acids. The DNA for the CDR3 is TGTGCCAGCAGTTCCACCGGGACAGGGTACTACGAGCAGTACTTC. Amino acids: CASSSTGTGYYEQYF.

This chain joins TRBV7-3 and TRBJ1-2, with a weak D call TRBD1 (5 bases). CDR1 is SGHTA, CDR2 FQGTGA, per germline. V lost 2 bases and J 8 bases, leaving 9 bases between the germline ends. The CDR3 is 12 amino acids. DNA of the CDR3: TGTGCCAGCAGCTTAGAGGGGTTCGGCTACACCTTC. This gives the protein CASSLEGFGYTF.

This chain links TRBV20-1 with TRBJ1-1; possible D gene TRBD1, 6 bases. CDR1 is DFQATT and CDR2 is SNEGSKA in the germline V gene (reference sequence). V was cut by 7 bases and J by 0 bases, with 12 bases left in between. This CDR3 is 13 amino acids long. CDR3 in DNA: TGCAGTGGAAGAAGGGGGGTGAACACTGAAGCTTTCTTT. Its translation: CSGRRGVNTEAFF.

There are a few counts of this clonotype. This chain connects TRBV20-1 to TRBJ1-2; weak D call: TRBD1 (5 bases). Trimming left V 3 bases short and J 8 bases short, with 10 bases between. This CDR3 is 11 amino acids long. CDR1 DFQATT and CDR2 SNEGSKA come from the germline V gene (reference sequence). The CDR3 is CSASQGRGYTF. In nucleotides, the CDR3 is TGCAGTGCTAGTCAGGGTCGCGGCTACACCTTC.

This clonotype turned up a few times. J is TRBJ1-5 and V is TRBV12-3 or TRBV12-4, with a weak D call TRBD1 (6 bases). This CDR3 is built from 15 residues. V was pared by 1 base and J by 5 bases, with 12 bases between. The CDR3 nucleotides read TGTGCCAGCAGTTTAGAGGGCAGGGGCGATCAGCCCCAGCATTTT. It yields the protein CASSLEGRGDQPQHF.

This clonotype showed up just a few times. The V call is TRBV7-6, the J call TRBJ2-3; TRBD2 aligns across 11 bases. Germline V gives CDR1 SGHVS, CDR2 FNYEAQ. The CDR3 covers 16 residues. After removal of 3 bases from V and 3 bases from J, the junction contained 5 bases not matched to a gene. The CDR3 region has the DNA TGTGCCAGCAGCTTTCTAGCGGGGGGAAGGACAGATACGCAGTATTTT. Its protein is CASSFLAGGRTDTQYF.

In this sample, this clonotype turned up once. This chain connects TRBV29-1 to TRBJ2-7; D not resolved. Deletions cut 7 bases from V and 3 bases from J, with 10 bases between. The CDR3 consists of 11 residues. The V gene's germline CDR1 is SQVTM and CDR2 ANQGSEA. For the CDR3, the DNA is TGCAGCGGGGCGGTAAACTACGAGCAGTACTTC. It codes for CSGAVNYEQYF.

The gene calls are TRBV5-6 and TRBJ1-2, with D maybe TRBD1 (6 bases). Germline loops: CDR1 SGHDT, CDR2 YYEEEE. Trimming left V 3 bases short and J 5 bases short, with 11 bases between. There are 13 residues in the CDR3. The CDR3 loop is CASSSNRAYGYTF. As DNA, the CDR3 is TGTGCCAGCAGCTCGAACAGGGCGTATGGCTACACCTTC.

The V and J genes are TRBV2 and TRBJ1-6; 8 bases line up with TRBD1. This CDR3 region has 16 residues. Germline V gene lookup returns CDR1 SNHLY and CDR2 FYNNEI. V gave up 5 bases and J gave up 6 bases; unmatched junction bases: 9. Here the CDR3 reads CASSNRGQGLNSPLHF. CDR3 coding DNA: TGTGCCAGCAGTAACCGAGGACAGGGTCTTAATTCACCCCTCCACTTT.

This clonotype was found a few times. The chain links TRBV19 to TRBJ2-2; either TRBD1 or TRBD2 may supply D (5 bases each). Germline V gene sequence: CDR1 LNHDA, CDR2 SQIVND (reference sequence). Between the trimmed V and J ends, which lost 6 bases and 0 bases, there was a span of 11 bases. The CDR3 covers 15 residues. CDR3 protein: CASSSGDANTGELFF. DNA for the CDR3: TGTGCCAGTAGCTCTGGGGACGCGAACACCGGGGAGCTGTTTTTT.

The V call is TRBV7-8, the J call TRBJ1-2; D call uncertain. Trimming shortened V by 7 bases and J by 5 bases, and 26 bases separated the two germline ends. The V gene's germline CDR1 is SGHVS and CDR2 FQNEAQ. This CDR3 is built from 17 residues. The CDR3 DNA follows: TGTGCCAGCACCCCAAGAGGCAGGAGGAATGTCGGGTATGGCTACACCTTC. Its protein product is CASTPRGRRNVGYGYTF.

This clonotype was observed a few times. The chain joins TRBV7-9 to TRBJ2-1; D may be TRBD1 (7 bases). CDR1 is SEHNR and CDR2 is FQNEAQ in the germline V gene (reference sequence). Trimming removed 3 bases at V and 7 bases at J, with 19 bases between. This CDR3 is 16 amino acids long. CDR3 in amino acids: CASSLAGGLWGNEQFF. The CDR3 nucleotides read TGTGCCAGCAGCTTGGCAGGGGGACTGTGGGGGAATGAGCAGTTCTTC.

The genes are TRBV18 and TRBJ2-3; D is ambiguous. The CDR3 spans 14 residues. Germline V CDR1 and CDR2: KGHSH, LQKENI. Between the trimmed V and J ends, which lost 4 bases and 2 bases, there was a span of 10 bases. The CDR3: CASSLGQATDTQYF. DNA for the CDR3: TGTGCCAGCTCACTAGGCCAGGCCACAGATACGCAGTATTTT.

As concerns this clonotype: The junction shows a germline mismatch at one end, possibly a read error. This chain connects TRBV6-1 to TRBJ1-5; D is ambiguous. Per the germline V gene, CDR1 is MNHNS and CDR2 is SASEGT. The CDR3 has 12 residues. Here the CDR3 reads CTSSGVRAPQHF. The CDR3 nucleotides are TGTACCAGCAGTGGAGTTAGGGCACCCCAGCATTTT.

This chain uses TRBV20-1 with TRBJ2-1; tentatively, D is TRBD2 (7 bases). Germline V lookup: CDR1 DFQATT, CDR2 SNEGSKA (reference sequence). This CDR3 comprises 14 residues. DNA of the CDR3: TGCAGCTCCATAGGGGGGGGGGCCTACAATGAGCAGTTCTTC. It codes for CSSIGGGAYNEQFF.

As DNA, the CDR3 is TGTGCCAGCAGTCCTACAGGGAACAATCAGCCCCAGCATTTT. Encoded protein: CASSPTGNNQPQHF. The genes are TRBV12-3 or TRBV12-4 and TRBJ1-5; TRBD1 might be the D (6 bases). The CDR3 runs 14 residues. Between the trimmed V and J ends, which lost 5 bases and 3 bases, there was a span of 11 bases.

The chain joins TRBV20-1 to TRBJ2-5; perhaps D is TRBD1 or TRBD2 (5 bases each). V was shortened by 3 bases and J by 4 bases, with 12 bases between the two germline ends. Germline lookup yields CDR1 DFQATT and CDR2 SNEGSKA (reference sequence). The CDR3 is 13 residues long. CDR3 sequence (DNA): TGCAGTGCTAGTGGGGGAAGGGGAGAGACCCAGTACTTC. Translation gives CSASGGRGETQYF.

This clonotype was seen more than once but under ten times. The J gene is TRBJ1-5, the V gene TRBV12-3 or TRBV12-4; TRBD1 matches 7 bases. There are 14 residues in the CDR3. Trimming at V came to 3 bases and at J to 5 bases, leaving 4 bases not matched to a gene. CDR3 sequence: CASSFTGDHQPQHF. CDR3 sequence (DNA): TGTGCCAGCAGTTTTACAGGGGACCATCAGCCCCAGCATTTT.

The sample holds a few counts of this clonotype. The chain links TRBV6-1 to TRBJ1-2, with D possibly being TRBD1 (5 bases). Germline lookup yields CDR1 MNHNS and CDR2 SASEGT. The CDR3 is 16 residues long. The V end was cut by 6 bases, the J end by 2 bases, with 19 bases between. DNA for the CDR3: TGTGCCAGCAGGCAACACGGGGGGGATTTCAACTATGGCTACACCTTC. The encoded protein is CASRQHGGDFNYGYTF.

In nucleotides, the CDR3 is TGCAGCGTTGGGAACCGAAACGAGCAGTACTTC. Its translation: CSVGNRNEQYF. The V and J genes are TRBV29-1 and TRBJ2-7, with no clear D. Trimming removed 4 bases at V and 5 bases at J, with 9 bases between. The CDR3 extends over 11 amino acids. CDR1 and CDR2 from the germline V gene are SQVTM and ANQGSEA.

V usage is TRBV14 and J usage is TRBJ2-1; no reliable D call. Trimming pared 1 base from V and 12 bases from J, leaving 13 bases between. This CDR3 comprises 13 residues. Germline V CDR1 and CDR2: SGHDN, FVKESK. As DNA, the CDR3 is TGTGCCAGCAGCCAAGTTGATGGGGTAGCGCAGTTCTTC. Residues: CASSQVDGVAQFF.